Listed below are T cell receptor beta chains from one sample, sequenced in a study of blood T cell repertoires in COVID-19. TCRdb's table, derived via immunoSEQ multiplex PCR, lists solely in-frame clones and lacks some. The repertoire holds roughly 130,000 clones, with approximately 80% as singletons. Sequencing input: peripheral blood. The origin of the receptors is a woman between 45 and 60 years old with acute or convalescent COVID-19. Each CDR3 is given with its conserved first and last residue. The D gene is left open where the match is weak. A row's size may be missing; if present it is once, few, many or a size class.

>-|TRBJ1-2|TRBV12-5|-
TGTGCTAGTGGGCACGGGATCAACTATGGCTACACCTTC
CASGHGINYGYTF
>-|TRBJ1-2|TRBV11-2|-
TGTGCCAGCAGCCCGGACAGAAATTATGGCTACACCTTC
CASSPDRNYGYTF
>-|TRBJ1-5|TRBV2|-
TGTGCCAGCAGCGACGGAGATAGCAATCAGCCCCAGCATTTT
CASSDGDSNQPQHF
>-|TRBJ2-7|TRBV24-1|TRBD1
TGTGCCACCAGTGACCCCAAGGCGGCCTCTACAGGGGGCTACGAGCAGTACTTC
CATSDPKAASTGGYEQYF
>-|TRBJ1-3|TRBV13|-
TGTGCCAGCAGATATGCAGGGCGGTCGGGAAACACCATATATTTT
CASRYAGRSGNTIYF
>-|TRBJ1-5|TRBV29-1|-
TGCAGTGCTCAGGGGTCCCTAAATCAGCCCCAGCATTTT
CSAQGSLNQPQHF
>-|TRBJ2-1|TRBV7-3|TRBD1
TGTGCCAGCAGCATGGGACAGGGCAATGAGCAGTTCTTC
CASSMGQGNEQFF
>-|TRBJ1-3|TRBV7-2|-
TGTGCCAGCAGCCGGACATGGGAAGCTGGAAACACCATATATTTT
CASSRTWEAGNTIYF
>-|TRBJ2-7|TRBV6-5|TRBD1
TGTGCCAGCAGTAAGGGACAGGGTACCTACGAGCAGTACTTC
CASSKGQGTYEQYF
>-|TRBJ2-1|TRBV11-3|TRBD2
TGTGCCAGCAGCTCATGGGGGGGTGAGCAGTTCTTC
CASSSWGGEQFF
>-|TRBJ2-5|TRBV6-1|TRBD1
TGTGCCAGCAGTGAGTTTGGCGGACAGGGAAAGGGAGAGACCCAGTACTTC
CASSEFGGQGKGETQYF
>-|TRBJ1-2|TRBV30|-
TGTGCCTGGACGTCAGGGAGGTATGGCTACACCTTC
CAWTSGRYGYTF
>-|TRBJ2-3|TRBV27|TRBD2
TGTGCCAGCAGGACTAGCGGGGGGTCAGATACGCAGTATTTT
CASRTSGGSDTQYF
>-|TRBJ1-1|TRBV21-1|-
TGTGCCAGCCTCAAAGGACAGGTGAACACTGAAGCTTTCTTT
CASLKGQVNTEAFF
>-|TRBJ1-6|TRBV5-1|-
TGCGCCAGCAGCTTGGCAGGGAATGATAATTCACCCCTCCACTTT
CASSLAGNDNSPLHF
>-|TRBJ1-1|TRBV6-5|TRBD1
TGTGCCAGCAGTTACGGGTCGGCAGGGGGGAACACTGAAGCTTTCTTT
CASSYGSAGGNTEAFF
>-|TRBJ2-1|TRBV11-3|TRBD2
TGTGCCAGCAGCTCCACTAGCGGGGGGAGCTCCTACAATGAGCAGTTCTTC
CASSSTSGGSSYNEQFF
>-|TRBJ1-6|TRBV6-5|-
TGTGCCAGCAGTCAGATGGTCCCGCGGGATTCACCCCTCCACTTT
CASSQMVPRDSPLHF
>-|TRBJ1-1|TRBV25-1|-
TGTGCCAGCAGTGAAGGAGGGCACCAACGTGAAGCTTTCTTT
CASSEGGHQREAFF
>-|TRBJ1-2|TRBV12-5|TRBD1
TGTGCTAGTGGTTTGGTTCTCGGGGACAGGGCCCCCCCATTCGAGGGCTACACCTTC
CASGLVLGDRAPPFEGYTF
>-|TRBJ2-1|TRBV6-5|-
TGTGCCAGCACACAGCGGTTTTCCTACAATGAGCAGTTCTTC
CASTQRFSYNEQFF
>-|TRBJ1-5|TRBV19|-
TGTGCCAGTAGCACGTTTGGGGCGGGGGGCAATCAGCCCCAGCATTTT
CASSTFGAGGNQPQHF
>-|TRBJ2-3|TRBV18|-
TGTGCCAGCTCATCCGAGCAGCTAGCTAGCACAGATACGCAGTATTTT
CASSSEQLASTDTQYF
>once|TRBJ2-2|TRBV24-1|-
TGTGCCACCAGCTTAAACACCGGGGAGCTGTTTTTT
CATSLNTGELFF
>-|TRBJ1-3|TRBV29-1|-
TGCAGCGTTGTTTGGGAGCGATTCTGCTCTGGAAACACCATATATTTT
CSVVWERFCSGNTIYF
>-|TRBJ2-1|TRBV28|TRBD2
TGTGCCAGCAGTTTATGGGGGACTAGCCTCAATGAGCAGTTCTTC
CASSLWGTSLNEQFF
>-|TRBJ1-2|TRBV5-5|-
TGTGCCAGCAGCTTGGCCGGCTATGGCTACACCTTC
CASSLAGYGYTF
>-|TRBJ1-1|TRBV2|-
TGTGCCAGCAGGGACAGGAACACTGAAGCTTTCTTT
CASRDRNTEAFF
>-|TRBJ1-2|TRBV15|-
TGTGCCACCAGCAGAGGGGGAGGAACTATGGGCTACACCTTC
CATSRGGGTMGYTF
>-|TRBJ2-2|TRBV5-4|TRBD2
TGTGCCAGCAGCTCCGGGGGGCGGGGGGCGAACACCGGGGAGCTGTTTTTT
CASSSGGRGANTGELFF
>few|TRBJ2-3|TRBV4-1|-
TGCGCCAGCAGCCAAGATGAACGGGAGAATACGCAGTATTTT
CASSQDERENTQYF
>medium-sized|TRBJ1-5|TRBV6-1|TRBD1
TGTGCCAGCAGTGAAAGGGCGACAGGGCATCAGCCCCAGCATTTT
CASSERATGHQPQHF
>-|TRBJ1-3|TRBV30|TRBD1
TGTGCCGGAGGGACAGTCGTGGGAAACACCATATATTTT
CAGGTVVGNTIYF
>-|TRBJ1-2|TRBV7-9|-
TGTGCCAGCAGCCCCGGGTTAAGTTTTAACTATGGCTACACCTTC
CASSPGLSFNYGYTF
>-|TRBJ2-2|TRBV7-2|-
TGTGCCAGCAGCTTATTGACGGGGATGGCCGGGGAGCTGTTTTTT
CASSLLTGMAGELFF
>once|TRBJ1-2|TRBV12-3/TRBV12-4|-
TGTGCCAGCAGCCTTAGTCATGGCTACACCTTC
CASSLSHGYTF
>-|TRBJ2-1|TRBV9|TRBD1
TGTGCCAGCAGCCCAACGAGATGGCAGGGGGTCAATGAGCAGTTCTTC
CASSPTRWQGVNEQFF
>-|TRBJ1-5|TRBV7-8|TRBD1
TGTGCCAGCAGCTTAGCGGGACAGATCAATCAGCCCCAGCATTTT
CASSLAGQINQPQHF
>-|TRBJ2-3|TRBV11-3|TRBD2
TGTGCCAGCAGCCGAGGACTAGTGGGGGATACGCAGTATTTT
CASSRGLVGDTQYF
>-|TRBJ2-7|TRBV27|TRBD2
TGTGCCAGCAGTCCGGGACTAGCGGGGGTTTACGAGCAGTACTTC
CASSPGLAGVYEQYF
>-|TRBJ2-6|TRBV11-2|TRBD1
TGTGCCAGCAGCTCCCCGACAGGGCAACCTGGGGCCAACGTCCTGACTTTC
CASSSPTGQPGANVLTF
>-|TRBJ2-1|TRBV27|TRBD1
TGTGCCAGCAGTATCCAACACAGGGGGCGTTCCTACAATGAGCAGTTCTTC
CASSIQHRGRSYNEQFF
>once|TRBJ2-7|TRBV18|TRBD2
TGTGCCAGCTCCCCGAGGACTAGCGGGGGGTCTGAGAGCTCCTACGAGCAGTACTTC
CASSPRTSGGSESSYEQYF
>-|TRBJ1-5|TRBV30|TRBD1
TGTGCCTGGAGTAGAGGACAGGGGGCATTTCGGGACAATCAGCCCCAGCATTTT
CAWSRGQGAFRDNQPQHF
>-|TRBJ2-3|TRBV6-6|TRBD2
TGTGCCATCACGCGGGGGGGCCCTACAGATACGCAGTATTTT
CAITRGGPTDTQYF
>-|TRBJ2-3|TRBV6-5|-
TGTGCCAGCAGGGCTCGGACAGACACAGATACGCAGTATTTT
CASRARTDTDTQYF
>-|TRBJ2-7|TRBV12-5|TRBD2
TGTGCTAGTGGCAGACCTACCGGGACTAGCGGGGGCCGTCAGACCTACGAGCAGTACTTC
CASGRPTGTSGGRQTYEQYF
>-|TRBJ1-5|TRBV28|-
TGTGCCAGCAGTCAGGTCCCCACGCGTCAGCCCCAGCATTTT
CASSQVPTRQPQHF
>-|TRBJ1-4|TRBV18|TRBD1
TGTGCCAGCTCACCCCTGGGACAGGGAGAAAAACTGTTTTTT
CASSPLGQGEKLFF
>-|TRBJ2-1|TRBV5-4|-
TGTGCCAGCAGCCCCCGCACGGGACAAAATTACAATGAGCAGTTCTTC
CASSPRTGQNYNEQFF
>-|TRBJ2-2|TRBV6-2/TRBV6-3|-
TGTGCCAGCAGCCAAGAAACTACTAGTACCGGCACCGGGGAGCTGTTTTTT
CASSQETTSTGTGELFF
>-|TRBJ2-1|TRBV6-5|-
TGTGCCAGCACGATTACAGGTTCCAATGAGCAGTTCTTC
CASTITGSNEQFF
>-|TRBJ1-1|TRBV4-1|-
TGCGCCAGCAGCCAAGTGGGCAGGGGGAACACTGAAGCTTTCTTT
CASSQVGRGNTEAFF
>-|TRBJ2-1|TRBV5-1|TRBD1
TGCGCCAGCAGCTTGAACAGGGGCGATGAGCAGTTCTTC
CASSLNRGDEQFF
>-|TRBJ2-7|TRBV6-1|TRBD1
TGTGCCAGCAGTGAAGCAACGGGACAGCCTAATTCCTACGAGCAGTACTTC
CASSEATGQPNSYEQYF